This T cell receptor (beta chain) is drawn from a study of shared clonotypes between healthy human individuals. Study-wide points: Generally, estimated richness proved larger in naive subsets than it did in memory subsets.

Details on this clone: Antigen specificity is unknown.

TCRdb's copy holds only in-frame clones and misses some; the assay was immunoSEQ multiplex PCR. Of around 1.6 million clones in the sample, 98% are singletons; the top ten hold 0.4% to 0.55%. Donation came from healthy HIV-negative adults that had no recent acute infections or vaccinations. Everyone who donated was a Caucasian adult who lived in Nashville, Tennessee. The germline V gene has CDR1 MNHEY and CDR2 SMNVEV (reference sequence). V was pared by 4 bases and J by 5 bases, with 15 bases between. This CDR3 is 15 amino acids long. The sequence came from a man younger than 45 in good health. Material for sequencing was naive CD4+ T cells sorted from blood. The subset was: CD45RA+ positively selected. V and J are TRBV27 and TRBJ2-1, with a possible D match to TRBD2 (7 bases). The chain's CDR3 is CASSWGGRWDNEQFF. The CDR3 DNA is TGTGCCAGCAGTTGGGGGGGGCGATGGGACAATGAGCAGTTCTTC.